Sequencing of this T cell receptor beta chain was carried out in a study of response to subunit inactivated influenza vaccine. TCRdb re-called the RT-PCR reads with MiXCR, one entry per CDR3 protein. The data contain about 540,000 distinct CDR3 sequences, around 21% of them singletons. The germline CDR1 and CDR2 sequences are SEHNR and FQNEAQ (reference sequence). The ends lost 3 bases at V and 0 bases at J; junction bases unmatched: 7. CDR3 size: 16 residues. This sample also appeared in a second study, on T cells expressing NK-cell markers. This second study notes: With UMIs, 5'RACE template switching was used to make TCR beta cDNA. Sorted CD3+CD56+NKG2C+, CD3+CD56+NKG2C- and CD3+CD56-NKG2C+ T cells provided the TCR beta repertoires.

J is TRBJ2-5 and V is TRBV7-9; 7 bases line up with TRBD2. The TCR was taken from a man in his fifties or sixties who received an inactivated influenza vaccine. This specimen consisted of CD4+ T cells sorted from PBMCs, obtained roughly 12 days after vaccination. The CDR3 DNA reads TGTGCCAGCAGCTTTGGGGCGGGGGTTAACCAAGAGACCCAGTACTTC. Translating gives CASSFGAGVNQETQYF.